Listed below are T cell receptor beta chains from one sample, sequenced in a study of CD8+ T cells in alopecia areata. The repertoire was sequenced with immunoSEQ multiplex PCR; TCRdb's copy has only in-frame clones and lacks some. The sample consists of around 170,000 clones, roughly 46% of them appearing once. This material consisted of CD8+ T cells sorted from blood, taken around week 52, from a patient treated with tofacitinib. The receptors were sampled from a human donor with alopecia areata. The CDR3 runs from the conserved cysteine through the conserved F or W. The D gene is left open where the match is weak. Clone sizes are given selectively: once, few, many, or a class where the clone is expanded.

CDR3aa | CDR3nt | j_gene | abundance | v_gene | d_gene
CASSLARIGASPQYF | TGTGCCAGCAGCTTAGCGCGGATCGGGGCGTCTCCGCAGTATTTT | TRBJ2-3 | . | TRBV7-9 | .
CASMSGGGNQPQHF | TGTGCCAGCATGTCTGGGGGTGGCAATCAGCCCCAGCATTTT | TRBJ1-5 | few | TRBV27 | .
CASSLGSNTGELFF | TGTGCCAGCAGCTTGGGGTCGAACACCGGGGAGCTGTTTTTT | TRBJ2-2 | . | TRBV7-9 | .
CASSSLGGGTDTQYF | TGTGCCAGCAGTTCTCTGGGAGGGGGCACAGATACGCAGTATTTT | TRBJ2-3 | . | TRBV27 | TRBD2
CASSQGVGLNYGYTF | TGCGCCAGCAGCCAAGGTGTGGGACTCAACTATGGCTACACCTTC | TRBJ1-2 | once | TRBV4-1 | .
CASSPARFPRDIQYF | TGTGCCAGCAGCCCAGCCAGGTTCCCCCGGGACATTCAGTACTTC | TRBJ2-4 | . | TRBV7-2 | .
CAWSTGVYEQYF | TGTGCCTGGAGTACAGGCGTCTACGAGCAGTACTTC | TRBJ2-7 | few | TRBV30 | .
CASSHMNDEQYF | TGCGCCAGCAGCCATATGAACGACGAGCAGTACTTC | TRBJ2-7 | . | TRBV4-1 | .
CASSDSNQPQHF | TGCGCCAGCAGTGACAGCAATCAGCCCCAGCATTTT | TRBJ1-5 | . | TRBV10-2 | .
CASSPAAGGPDTQYF | TGTGCCAGCAGCCCCGCGGCGGGGGGGCCAGATACGCAGTATTTT | TRBJ2-3 | . | TRBV9 | TRBD2
CAWSPLGAEAFF | TGTGCCTGGTCGCCCCTTGGCGCTGAAGCTTTCTTT | TRBJ1-1 | once | TRBV30 | .
CASSLEPRKQFF | TGTGCCAGCAGCTTAGAGCCCCGGAAGCAGTTCTTC | TRBJ2-1 | many | TRBV7-9 | .
CASGGERDQETQYF | TGTGCCAGCGGAGGGGAGCGGGACCAAGAGACCCAGTACTTC | TRBJ2-5 | few | TRBV7-6 | .
CASSSFRGTQETQYF | TGTGCCAGCAGCTCATTCCGGGGGACCCAAGAGACCCAGTACTTC | TRBJ2-5 | . | TRBV7-2 | .
CSVEFSGTGGNYGYTF | TGCAGCGTTGAATTCTCCGGGACAGGGGGTAACTATGGCTACACCTTC | TRBJ1-2 | few | TRBV29-1 | TRBD1
CASSKGQRYEQYF | TGCGCCAGCAGCAAGGGACAGCGCTACGAGCAGTACTTC | TRBJ2-7 | few | TRBV4-1 | TRBD1
CASRSTGAHGYTF | TGTGCCAGCAGAAGTACAGGGGCGCATGGCTACACCTTC | TRBJ1-2 | . | TRBV7-2 | TRBD1
CATRPAGGNEQFF | TGTGCCACCAGGCCAGCTGGGGGCAATGAGCAGTTCTTC | TRBJ2-1 | . | TRBV9 | .
CTTSAGNTGELFF | TGCACTACTTCGGCAGGGAACACCGGGGAGCTGTTTTTT | TRBJ2-2 | few | TRBV29-1 | .
CAWDPSSSMADTQYF | TGTGCCTGGGACCCTAGTTCGAGTATGGCAGATACGCAGTATTTT | TRBJ2-3 | . | TRBV30 | .
CASSEPDRGANYGYTF | TGTGCCAGCAGTGAACCCGACAGGGGTGCTAACTATGGCTACACCTTC | TRBJ1-2 | . | TRBV2 | TRBD1
CASSLYLNTEAFF | TGTGCCAGCAGCTTGTACTTGAACACTGAAGCTTTCTTT | TRBJ1-1 | few | TRBV9 | .
CASSGDSYEQYF | TGTGCCAGCAGCGGCGACTCCTACGAGCAGTACTTC | TRBJ2-7 | . | TRBV2 | .
CASSQDAGNEQFF | TGCGCCAGCAGCCAAGATGCGGGGAATGAGCAGTTCTTC | TRBJ2-1 | . | TRBV4-1 | .
CASSPPGQGTRAFF | TGTGCCAGCAGTCCACCGGGACAGGGGACTCGAGCTTTCTTT | TRBJ1-1 | . | TRBV25-1 | TRBD1
CASSLVGSEQFF | TGTGCCAGCAGCTTAGTGGGAAGTGAGCAGTTCTTC | TRBJ2-1 | few | TRBV7-3 | .
CASSSWTGIYEQYF | TGTGCCAGCAGCAGCTGGACGGGCATCTACGAGCAGTACTTC | TRBJ2-7 | . | TRBV7-8 | .
CAWRRLVGSYEQYF | TGTGCCTGGAGGAGATTGGTGGGATCCTACGAGCAGTACTTC | TRBJ2-7 | . | TRBV30 | .
CASSSTGDDLPWTDTQYF | TGTGCCAGCAGTTCGACGGGTGATGATCTACCGTGGACAGATACGCAGTATTTT | TRBJ2-3 | . | TRBV27 | .
CASTLAGTASYEQYF | TGTGCCAGCACCCTAGCCGGGACAGCCTCCTACGAGCAGTACTTC | TRBJ2-7 | . | TRBV7-9 | TRBD1
CASSSGGLLGTEAFF | TGTGCCAGCAGCTCCGGTGGGCTACTGGGCACTGAAGCTTTCTTT | TRBJ1-1 | . | TRBV11-1 | .
CAWSPGQSSYNEQFF | TGTGCCTGGAGCCCGGGACAGAGCTCCTACAATGAGCAGTTCTTC | TRBJ2-1 | . | TRBV30 | TRBD1
CASSPPADTEAFF | TGTGCCAGCTCACCACCGGCAGACACTGAAGCTTTCTTT | TRBJ1-1 | . | TRBV18 | .
CASSLDGFNGYTF | TGTGCCAGCAGCTTGGACGGATTCAACGGCTACACCTTC | TRBJ1-2 | . | TRBV27 | .
CASSFRGDSNQPQHF | TGTGCCAGCAGCTTCAGGGGCGATAGCAATCAGCCCCAGCATTTT | TRBJ1-5 | . | TRBV7-2 | .
CSVASSTPGSPLHF | TGCAGCGTGGCCTCCTCGACGCCTGGTTCACCCCTCCACTTT | TRBJ1-6 | . | TRBV29-1 | .
CASSQVSYNEKLFF | TGCGCCAGCAGCCAGGTCTCGTATAATGAAAAACTGTTTTTT | TRBJ1-4 | . | TRBV4-1 | .
CAWSASRTRQPQHF | TGTGCCTGGAGCGCATCGAGAACGCGGCAGCCCCAGCATTTT | TRBJ1-5 | . | TRBV30 | .
CASSLPGTANTEAFF | TGTGCCAGCAGCCTCCCCGGGACGGCAAACACTGAAGCTTTCTTT | TRBJ1-1 | . | TRBV5-4 | .
CASSLSSYNEQFF | TGTGCCAGCAGCTTAAGCTCCTACAATGAGCAGTTCTTC | TRBJ2-1 | few | TRBV5-6 | .